What follows is one T cell receptor (beta chain) and its context. Measured with immunoSEQ multiplex PCR; TCRdb has only the in-frame clones, and not every one. This table has over 85,000 clones, about nine tenths appearing once. The data were obtained in a study of cytomegalovirus exposure and HLA in healthy donors. The donors were members of the approximately 120-subject validation cohort (separate from the roughly 680-subject first cohort). Deletions cut 0 bases from V and 5 bases from J, with 9 bases between. CDR3 size: 14 residues. Germline assignment: CDR1 SGHRS and CDR2 YFSETQ. The TCR originated in a woman between 18 and 29 years old in good health and CMV-seronegative. Sequenced input: PBMCs. J is TRBJ2-1 and V is TRBV5-1; D is uncertain. The CDR3 sequence is CASSLVRSNNEQFF. The CDR3 bases are TGCGCCAGCAGCTTGGTTCGGTCGAACAATGAGCAGTTCTTC.